Below, 30 T cell receptor beta chains from the same sample are listed, as sequenced in a study of blood T cell repertoires in COVID-19. Using immunoSEQ multiplex PCR, the repertoire was profiled, and TCRdb retains in-frame clones only, with some absent. The table lists hundreds of thousands of clones, over 75% of them singletons. The source material was PBMCs or T cells enriched from blood (not recorded which). The receptors were sampled from a woman in her thirties who had recovered from COVID-19.

The chain employs TRBV11-3 and TRBJ1-2; D remains unclear. The V end was cut by 5 bases, the J end by 4 bases, with 20 bases between. The CDR3 is 16 amino acids. Looked up from germline, CDR1 is SGHNT and CDR2 is YENEEA. The CDR3 DNA reads as TGTGCCAGCAGCCCTACAGATTCCCGCTATCCCTATGGCTACACCTTC. Its translation is CASSPTDSRYPYGYTF.

V and J are TRBV29-1 and TRBJ2-1; 11 bases fit TRBD1. Germline V gives CDR1 SQVTM, CDR2 ANQGSEA. Trimming took 7 bases from V and 1 from J; bases not matched to a gene: 3. CDR3 length equals 14 residues. CDR3 DNA: TGCAGCGCCGGACAGGGGGCATCCTACAATGAGCAGTTCTTC. Translated, it gives CSAGQGASYNEQFF.

This chain connects TRBV6-1 to TRBJ2-3; 7 positions match TRBD2. The CDR3 spans 14 residues. The germline CDR1 and CDR2 sequences are MNHNS and SASEGT. V was pared by 3 bases and J by 3 bases, with 3 bases of the junction left unmatched. The CDR3, as DNA: TGTGCCAGCAGTGATGAACTAGCGACAGATACGCAGTATTTT. As protein: CASSDELATDTQYF.

The rearrangement uses TRBV24-1 and TRBJ1-5; tentative D call: TRBD1 (6 bases). Germline lookup yields CDR1 KGHDR and CDR2 SFDVKD. V was cut by 4 bases and J by 3 bases, with 18 bases left in between. The CDR3 consists of 17 residues. The CDR3 is CATSDRATGNFNQPQHF. For the CDR3, the DNA is TGTGCCACCAGTGACCGAGCAACAGGGAATTTCAATCAGCCCCAGCATTTT.

The chain is built from TRBV30 and TRBJ1-3; D gene unclear. The CDR3 is 16 residues long. Germline CDR1 GTSNPN, CDR2 SVGIG (reference sequence). V was trimmed by 1 base and J by 2 bases, leaving 15 bases between them. The CDR3 sequence is CAWSADPQRPGNTIYF. CDR3 coding DNA: TGTGCCTGGAGTGCCGATCCCCAGAGGCCTGGAAACACCATATATTTT.

The chain is built from TRBV4-1 and TRBJ2-7, with TRBD1 as a possible D gene (6 bases). V dropped 6 bases and J dropped 4 bases, with 13 bases sitting between them. Germline V gene data show CDR1 as MGHRA and CDR2 as YSYEKL. The CDR3 sequence is 13 residues long. The CDR3, as DNA: TGCGCCAGCAGTTTGGGGGCAGGATACGAGCAGTACTTC. This codes for CASSLGAGYEQYF.

The chain is built from TRBV28 and TRBJ1-5; D remains unclear. The germline gives CDR1 MDHEN, CDR2 SYDVKM. The CDR3 covers 12 residues. Trimming cost V 5 bases and J 7 bases, with 9 bases left between them. The CDR3 region is CASSLISQPQHF. CDR3 in DNA: TGTGCCAGCAGTCTAATAAGCCAGCCCCAGCATTTT. Full variable domain (remainder filled in from reference TRBV28 and TRBJ1-5): DVKVTQSSRYLVKRTGEKVFLECVQDMDHENMFWYRQDPGLGLRLIYFSYDVKMKEKGDIPEGYSVSREKKERFSLILESASTNQTSMYLCASSLISQPQHFGDGTRLSIL.

This sequence joins TRBV5-1 and TRBJ2-7, with 12 positions matching TRBD2. Germline CDR1 reads SGHRS; CDR2 reads YFSETQ. Trimming took 3 bases from V and 5 from J; bases not matched to a gene: 6. The CDR3 has 15 residues. The CDR3 DNA reads TGCGCCAGCAGCTGGAGACTAGCGGGAGAAGACGAGCAGTACTTC. This gives the protein CASSWRLAGEDEQYF.

The rearrangement joins TRBV20-1 to TRBJ1-2; D call uncertain. The CDR3 length is 15 residues. From germline, CDR1 is DFQATT and CDR2 SNEGSKA (reference sequence). V lost 3 bases and J lost 3, with 17 bases in between. CDR3 DNA sequence: TGCAGTGCTAGTCGGCTGAGGGAAGGGCACTATGGCTACACCTTC. Translated, it gives CSASRLREGHYGYTF.

The rearrangement links TRBV14 to TRBJ1-1; no clear D gene. Germline CDR1 SGHDN, CDR2 FVKESK. Trimming took off 0 bases at V and 0 bases at J, with 5 bases between the two ends. This CDR3 spans 14 amino acids. CDR3 in DNA: TGTGCCAGCAGCCAAGATATAGTGAACACTGAAGCTTTCTTT. Translating it yields CASSQDIVNTEAFF.

The gene calls are TRBV28 and TRBJ2-7, with D perhaps TRBD1 (5 bases). This CDR3 is 14 amino acids long. The V gene lost 7 bases and the J gene lost 1 base, with 14 bases spanning the gap. Germline-derived CDR1 and CDR2 are MDHEN and SYDVKM. Here the CDR3 DNA reads TGTGCCAGCACAGCCAGGGTTGGGTCCTACGAGCAGTACTTC. It is translated as CASTARVGSYEQYF.

The chain employs TRBV6-5 and TRBJ1-5; TRBD1 aligns across 8 bases. CDR1 and CDR2 (germline): MNHEY, SVGAGI. The J segment lost 0 bases and the V segment lost 10 bases, leaving 5 bases of the junction unmatched. This CDR3 has 14 amino acids. In DNA form, the CDR3 reads TGTGCCACAGGGACAGGCTCTAGCAATCAGCCCCAGCATTTT. Amino acid sequence: CATGTGSSNQPQHF.

V is TRBV7-8 and J is TRBJ2-7; 8 nucleotides agree with TRBD2. With 3 bases clipped from V and 3 bases from J, the junction kept 28 bases outside the gene matches. CDR3 length equals 22 residues. Germline CDR1 SGHVS, CDR2 FQNEAQ. CDR3 in DNA: TGTGCCAGCAGCTTCGCTAGGAAGCAGCGGGGGTTTTCCCTCGGATTAATCTACGAGCAGTACTTC. This gives the protein CASSFARKQRGFSLGLIYEQYF.

The gene calls are TRBV10-3 and TRBJ1-5, with 11 positions matching TRBD1. Germline V gene data show CDR1 as ENHRY and CDR2 as SYGVKD. The CDR3 is 15 amino acids. The ends lost 3 bases at V and 8 bases at J; junction bases unmatched: 6. The DNA for the CDR3 is TGTGCCATCAGTGACAGGGACAGGGGGATTAAGCCCCAGCATTTT. This translates into CAISDRDRGIKPQHF.

The gene calls are TRBV19 and TRBJ2-5; D is perhaps TRBD1 (5 bases). There are 17 residues in the CDR3. V lost 6 bases and J lost 4, with 24 bases in between. The germline V gene encodes CDR1 LNHDA and CDR2 SQIVND (reference sequence). Written as DNA, the CDR3 is TGTGCCAGTAGCCCAAGAGGCAGGGAAGGAGTTAGAGAGACCCAGTACTTC. It yields the protein CASSPRGREGVRETQYF.

The gene calls are TRBV6-1 and TRBJ1-5; weak D call: TRBD1 (5 bases). The ends were cut back, 4 bases at V and 0 bases at J, with 16 bases in the middle. This CDR3 is 17 amino acids long. Germline V lookup: CDR1 MNHNS, CDR2 SASEGT. Here the CDR3 DNA reads TGTGCCAGCAGTGCTACGGACACCTACTATAGCAATCAGCCCCAGCATTTT. Protein: CASSATDTYYSNQPQHF.

The CDR3 loop reads CASSVGAGTATGELFF. The CDR3 coding sequence is TGTGCCAGCAGCGTAGGGGCGGGAACAGCCACCGGGGAGCTGTTTTTT. The chain combines TRBV9 with TRBJ2-2, with D perhaps matching TRBD2 (6 bases). The CDR3 is made up of 16 amino acids. Between the trimmed V and J ends, which lost 0 bases and 4 bases, there was a span of 13 bases. The germline V gene has CDR1 SGDLS and CDR2 YYNGEE.

This chain joins TRBV7-2 and TRBJ2-1, with D perhaps matching TRBD2 (5 bases). The V and J ends lost 4 bases and 8 bases respectively, with 15 bases between them. The CDR3 contains 14 residues. CDR1 and CDR2 from the germline V gene are SGHTA and FQGNSA. The CDR3 sequence is CASSSEGYIDEQFF. The CDR3 bases are TGTGCCAGCAGCTCCGAGGGATATATCGATGAGCAGTTCTTC. The entire variable domain, with the rest obtained from reference TRBV7-2 and TRBJ2-1, is as follows: GAGVSQSPSNKVTEKGKDVELRCDPISGHTALYWYRQSLGQGLEFLIYFQGNSAPDKSGLPSDRFSAERTGGSVSTLTIQRTQQEDSAVYLCASSSEGYIDEQFFGPGTRLTVL.

The chain carries TRBV7-9 and TRBJ2-2; TRBD2 aligns across 7 bases. V was pared by 5 bases and J by 2 bases, with 8 bases of the junction left unmatched. The CDR3 has 16 amino acids. Germline V gene lookup returns CDR1 SEHNR and CDR2 FQNEAQ (reference sequence). The CDR3 nucleotides read TGTGCCAGCAGCCCTCGAGGGAGGGTCAACACCGGGGAGCTGTTTTTT. It translates to CASSPRGRVNTGELFF.

This rearrangement joins TRBV19 to TRBJ2-1; 9 nucleotides match TRBD2. This CDR3 is built from 16 residues. The ends lost 4 bases at V and 2 bases at J; junction bases unmatched: 6. Germline loops: CDR1 LNHDA, CDR2 SQIVND (reference sequence). The CDR3 reads CASSTRLAATYNEQFF. CDR3 in DNA: TGTGCCAGTAGTACCCGACTAGCGGCTACCTACAATGAGCAGTTCTTC.

In its sample, this clone was seen once. The chain couples TRBV7-3 to TRBJ1-1; D is unclear. Germline CDR1 SGHTA, CDR2 FQGTGA. There are 13 residues in the CDR3. Trimming shortened V by 5 bases and J by 7 bases, and 14 bases separated the two germline ends. The CDR3 DNA sequence: TGTGCCAGCAGCACCCTTTACGGCGGTGAAGCTTTCTTT. This codes for CASSTLYGGEAFF.

The V gene is TRBV7-2, the J gene TRBJ2-7, with D unresolved. CDR1 and CDR2 from the germline V gene are SGHTA and FQGNSA. The length of the CDR3 is 13 residues. Trimming removed 2 bases at V and 0 bases at J, with 5 bases between. The CDR3 DNA follows: TGTGCCAGCAGCTTAACAAGCTCCTACGAGCAGTACTTC. Amino acid sequence: CASSLTSSYEQYF.

The chain couples TRBV18 to TRBJ1-1; 10 bases map to TRBD1. The germline V gene encodes CDR1 KGHSH and CDR2 LQKENI. The ends lost 3 bases at V and 0 bases at J; junction bases unmatched: 13. The CDR3 runs to 19 residues. CDR3 amino acids: CASSPQAPGQGLMNTEAFF. Written as DNA, the CDR3 is TGTGCCAGCTCACCCCAGGCACCGGGACAGGGGTTAATGAACACTGAAGCTTTCTTT. The entire variable domain, with the rest obtained from reference TRBV18 and TRBJ1-1, is as follows: NAGVMQNPRHLVRRRGQEARLRCSPMKGHSHVYWYRQLPEEGLKFMVYLQKENIIDESGMPKERFSAEFPKEGPSILRIQQVVRGDSAAYFCASSPQAPGQGLMNTEAFFGQGTRLTVV.

The chain couples TRBV9 to TRBJ2-2; 7 positions match TRBD2. This CDR3 is 15 amino acids long. V lost 6 bases and J lost 4; bases outside the gene matches: 9. Germline V gene lookup returns CDR1 SGDLS and CDR2 YYNGEE. The CDR3 reads CASNVGGSGTGELFF. CDR3 DNA sequence: TGTGCCAGCAACGTCGGCGGGAGTGGCACCGGGGAGCTGTTTTTT.

V usage is TRBV11-2 and J usage is TRBJ1-1; 9 positions agree with TRBD1. CDR1 is SGHAT and CDR2 is FQNNGV in the germline V gene. This CDR3 spans 18 amino acids. V was pared by 5 bases and J by 4 bases, with 17 bases of the junction left unmatched. The CDR3 nucleotides are TGTGCCAGCAGCCCGAGGGACAGGGCAATACCTAAATCCACTGAAGCTTTCTTT. Amino acid sequence: CASSPRDRAIPKSTEAFF.

The chain is built from TRBV5-4 and TRBJ1-3; D ambiguous. Trimming removed 0 bases from V and 1 base from J, with 5 bases in between. The CDR3 covers 14 residues. The germline gives CDR1 SGHNT, CDR2 YYREEE (reference sequence). The CDR3 loop reads CASSLALSGNTIYF. The CDR3 region has the DNA TGTGCCAGCAGCTTGGCCCTTTCTGGAAACACCATATATTTT. The full variable domain, with the rest looked up from reference TRBV5-4 and TRBJ1-3, is ETGVTQSPTHLIKTRGQQVTLRCSSQSGHNTVSWYQQALGQGPQFIFQYYREEENGRGNFPPRFSGLQFPNYSSELNVNALELDDSALYLCASSLALSGNTIYFGEGSWLTVV.

J is TRBJ1-2 and V is TRBV15, with 9 bases lining up with TRBD1. CDR3 length equals 14 residues. Per the germline V gene, CDR1 is LNHNV and CDR2 is YYDKDF (reference sequence). V lost 5 bases to trimming and J lost 5 bases; unmatched junction nucleotides: 6. CDR3 residues: CATSGGQGSYGYTF. CDR3 DNA sequence: TGTGCCACCAGCGGGGGACAGGGCAGTTATGGCTACACCTTC.

The gene calls are TRBV7-9 and TRBJ1-5; 7 bases are shared with TRBD1. After removal of 5 bases from V and 0 bases from J, the junction contained 1 base not matched to a gene. The germline gives CDR1 SEHNR, CDR2 FQNEAQ (reference sequence). The CDR3 is 14 amino acids. CDR3 amino acids: CASSGQASNQPQHF. The CDR3 DNA is TGTGCCAGCAGCGGACAGGCTAGCAATCAGCCCCAGCATTTT.

This clone was picked up a small number of times. The chain uses TRBV7-2 and TRBJ1-1; no clear D gene. Trimming shortened V by 6 bases and J by 3 bases, and 11 bases separated the two germline ends. The germline V gene encodes CDR1 SGHTA and CDR2 FQGNSA. The CDR3 is 13 residues long. CDR3 nucleotide sequence: TGTGCCAGCAGACTAGGAGAGTACACTGAAGCTTTCTTT. Translation gives CASRLGEYTEAFF.

The rearrangement links TRBV9 to TRBJ2-3; TRBD2 aligns across 7 bases. The trim removed 3 bases at V and 2 bases at J, leaving 9 bases unmatched. CDR3 length equals 16 residues. Germline CDR1 and CDR2: SGDLS and YYNGEE. The CDR3 spells CASSGGTAGVTDTQYF. The CDR3 nucleotides are TGTGCCAGCAGCGGGGGTACTGCGGGGGTCACAGATACGCAGTATTTT.